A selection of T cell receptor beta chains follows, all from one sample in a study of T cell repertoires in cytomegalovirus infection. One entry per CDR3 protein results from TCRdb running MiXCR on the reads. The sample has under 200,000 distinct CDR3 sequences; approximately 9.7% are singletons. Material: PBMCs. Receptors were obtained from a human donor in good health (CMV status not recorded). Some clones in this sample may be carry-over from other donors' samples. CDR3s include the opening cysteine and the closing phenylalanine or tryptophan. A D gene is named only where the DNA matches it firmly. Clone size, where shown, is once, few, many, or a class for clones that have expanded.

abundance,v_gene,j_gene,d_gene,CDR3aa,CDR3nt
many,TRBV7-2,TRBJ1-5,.,CASSLALVQPQHF,TGTGCCAGCAGCTTAGCGCTAGTCCAGCCCCAGCATTTT
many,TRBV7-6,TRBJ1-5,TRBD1,CASSLYVGRGENQPQHF,TGTGCCAGCAGCTTATACGTTGGCAGGGGGGAAAATCAGCCCCAGCATTTT
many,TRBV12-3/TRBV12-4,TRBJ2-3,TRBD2,CASRPTSSSTDTQYF,TGTGCCAGCAGACCGACTAGCAGTAGCACAGATACGCAGTATTTT
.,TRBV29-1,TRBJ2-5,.,CSVKGGEETQYF,TGCAGCGTAAAGGGGGGGGAAGAGACCCAGTACTTC
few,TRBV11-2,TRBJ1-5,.,CASSLTRTSNQPQHF,TGTGCCAGCAGCTTAACCCGCACTAGTAATCAGCCCCAGCATTTT
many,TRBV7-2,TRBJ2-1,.,CASSLVGGGVYNEQFF,TGTGCCAGCAGCTTAGTGGGTGGCGGGGTCTACAATGAGCAGTTCTTC
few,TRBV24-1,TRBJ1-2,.,CATSDFGREYGYTF,TGTGCCACCAGTGATTTCGGCAGGGAGTATGGCTACACCTTC
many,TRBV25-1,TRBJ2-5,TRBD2,CASSEWGGETQYF,TGTGCCAGCAGTGAATGGGGGGGAGAGACCCAGTACTTC
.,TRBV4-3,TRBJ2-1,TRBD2,CASSQDTGGPNEQFF,TGCGCCAGCAGCCAAGATACGGGAGGGCCGAATGAGCAGTTCTTC
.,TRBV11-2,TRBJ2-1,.,CASSLRIRGEDNEQFF,TGTGCCAGCAGCTTAAGGATTCGCGGGGAGGACAATGAGCAGTTCTTC
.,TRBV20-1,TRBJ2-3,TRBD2,CSARKPVAGNPDTQYF,TGCAGTGCACGGAAGCCGGTAGCGGGAAATCCAGATACGCAGTATTTT
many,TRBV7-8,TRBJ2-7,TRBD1,CASSSRQGLVWYEQYF,TGTGCCAGCAGCTCAAGACAGGGTCTGGTCTGGTACGAGCAGTACTTC
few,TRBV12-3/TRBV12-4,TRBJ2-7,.,CASSLTQTSYEQYF,TGTGCCAGCAGTTTGACACAAACTTCCTACGAGCAGTACTTC
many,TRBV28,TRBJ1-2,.,CASSFRGLYGYTF,TGTGCCAGCAGTTTCCGAGGGTTGTATGGCTACACCTTC
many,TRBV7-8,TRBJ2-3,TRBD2,CASSNGLAGGTSTDTQYF,TGTGCCAGCAGCAATGGACTAGCGGGAGGTACTAGCACAGATACGCAGTATTTT
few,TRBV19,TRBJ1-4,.,CASNEGAWTNEKLFF,TGTGCCAGTAACGAGGGCGCCTGGACTAATGAAAAACTGTTTTTT
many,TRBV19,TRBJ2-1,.,CASSILGGGREQFF,TGTGCCAGTAGTATACTAGGGGGGGGGCGTGAGCAGTTCTTC
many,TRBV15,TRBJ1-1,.,CATSSGMGGTEAFF,TGTGCCACCAGCAGCGGCATGGGGGGAACCGAAGCTTTCTTT
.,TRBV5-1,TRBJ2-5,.,CASTLGVQETQYF,TGCGCCAGCACCCTGGGTGTCCAAGAGACCCAGTACTTC
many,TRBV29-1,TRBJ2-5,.,CSVGPSQETQYF,TGCAGCGTTGGTCCGTCCCAAGAGACCCAGTACTTC
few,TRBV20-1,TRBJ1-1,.,CSVVTGIRNTEAFF,TGCAGTGTGGTAACAGGGATACGGAACACTGAAGCTTTCTTT
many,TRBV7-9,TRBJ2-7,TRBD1,CASSFPGQGKYEQYF,TGTGCCAGCAGCTTTCCGGGACAGGGTAAATACGAGCAGTACTTC
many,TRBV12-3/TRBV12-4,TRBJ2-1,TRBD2,CASSDSGGAGRYEQFF,TGTGCCAGCAGCGATAGCGGGGGGGCCGGCCGTTATGAGCAGTTCTTC
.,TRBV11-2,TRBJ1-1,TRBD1,CASRKGQGYTEAFF,TGTGCCAGCAGAAAGGGACAGGGATACACTGAAGCTTTCTTT
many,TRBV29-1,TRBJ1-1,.,CSANQNTEAFF,TGCAGCGCAAACCAGAACACTGAAGCTTTCTTT
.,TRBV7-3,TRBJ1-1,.,CASSPPGMNTEAFF,TGTGCCAGCAGCCCCCCAGGCATGAACACTGAAGCTTTCTTT
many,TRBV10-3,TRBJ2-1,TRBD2,CAISGGTTISYNEQFF,TGTGCCATCAGTGGTGGGACTACTATCTCCTACAATGAGCAGTTCTTC
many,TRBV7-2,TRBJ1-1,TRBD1,CASSPGQVNTEAFF,TGTGCCAGCAGCCCCGGACAGGTGAACACTGAAGCTTTCTTT